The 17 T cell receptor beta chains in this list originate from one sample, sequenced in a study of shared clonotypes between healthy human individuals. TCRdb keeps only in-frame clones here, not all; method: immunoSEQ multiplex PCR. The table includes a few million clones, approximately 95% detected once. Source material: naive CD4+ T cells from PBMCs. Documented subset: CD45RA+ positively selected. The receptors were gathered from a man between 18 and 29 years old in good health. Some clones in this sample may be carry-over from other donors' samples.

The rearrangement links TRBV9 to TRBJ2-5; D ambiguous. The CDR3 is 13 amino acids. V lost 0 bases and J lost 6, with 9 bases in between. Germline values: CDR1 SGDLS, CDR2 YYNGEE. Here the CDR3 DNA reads TGTGCCAGCAGCGTAGAAACCGGACAGACCCAGTACTTC. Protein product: CASSVETGQTQYF.

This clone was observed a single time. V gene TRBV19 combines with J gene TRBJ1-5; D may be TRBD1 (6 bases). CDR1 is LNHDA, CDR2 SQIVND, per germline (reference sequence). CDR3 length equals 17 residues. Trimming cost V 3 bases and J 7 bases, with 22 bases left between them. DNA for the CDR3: TGTGCCAGTAGTATCAATCAAAGGGGGTCCCTGGGGCAGCCCCAGCATTTT. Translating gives CASSINQRGSLGQPQHF.

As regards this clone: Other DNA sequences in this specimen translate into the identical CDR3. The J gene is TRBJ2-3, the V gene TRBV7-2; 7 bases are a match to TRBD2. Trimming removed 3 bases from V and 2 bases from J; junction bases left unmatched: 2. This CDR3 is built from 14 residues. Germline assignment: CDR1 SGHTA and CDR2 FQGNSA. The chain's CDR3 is CASSLAGATDTQYF. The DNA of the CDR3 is TGTGCCAGCAGCTTGGCGGGAGCCACAGATACGCAGTATTTT.

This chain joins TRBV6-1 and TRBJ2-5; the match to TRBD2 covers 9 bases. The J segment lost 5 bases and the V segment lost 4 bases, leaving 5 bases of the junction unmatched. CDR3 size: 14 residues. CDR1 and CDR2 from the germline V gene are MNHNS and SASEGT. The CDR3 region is CASSAAGGPETQYF. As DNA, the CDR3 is TGTGCCAGCAGTGCGGCGGGAGGGCCGGAGACCCAGTACTTC.

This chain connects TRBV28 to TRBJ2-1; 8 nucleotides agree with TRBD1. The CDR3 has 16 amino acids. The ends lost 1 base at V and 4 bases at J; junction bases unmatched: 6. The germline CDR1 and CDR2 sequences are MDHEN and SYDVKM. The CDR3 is CASSLSGQGPYNEQFF. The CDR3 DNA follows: TGTGCCAGCAGTTTATCAGGACAGGGACCGTACAATGAGCAGTTCTTC.

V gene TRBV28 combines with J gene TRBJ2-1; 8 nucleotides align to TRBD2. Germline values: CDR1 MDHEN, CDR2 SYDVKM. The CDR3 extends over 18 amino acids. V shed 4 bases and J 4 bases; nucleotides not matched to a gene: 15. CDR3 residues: CASSSQPAAGEGYNEQFF. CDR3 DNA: TGTGCCAGCAGTTCACAACCCGCAGCGGGAGAGGGGTACAATGAGCAGTTCTTC.

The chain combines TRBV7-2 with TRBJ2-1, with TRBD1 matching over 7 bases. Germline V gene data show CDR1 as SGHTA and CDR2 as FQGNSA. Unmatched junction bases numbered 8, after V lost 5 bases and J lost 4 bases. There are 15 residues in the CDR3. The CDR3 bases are TGTGCCAGCAGCCACGACAGGGCCGCTTACAATGAGCAGTTCTTC. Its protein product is CASSHDRAAYNEQFF.

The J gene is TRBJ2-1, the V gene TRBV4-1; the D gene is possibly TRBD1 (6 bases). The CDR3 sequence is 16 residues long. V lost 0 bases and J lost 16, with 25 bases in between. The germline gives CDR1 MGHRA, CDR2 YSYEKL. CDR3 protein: CASSQDSRQALPGNFF. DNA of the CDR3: TGCGCCAGCAGCCAAGATTCGAGACAGGCACTACCTGGGAATTTCTTC.

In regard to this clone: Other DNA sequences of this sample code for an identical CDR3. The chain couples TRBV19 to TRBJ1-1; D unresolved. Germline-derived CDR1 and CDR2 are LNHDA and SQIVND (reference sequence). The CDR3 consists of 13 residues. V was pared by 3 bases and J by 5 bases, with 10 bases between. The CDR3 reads CASSISRGTEAFF. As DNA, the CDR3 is TGTGCCAGTAGTATTTCTCGCGGGACTGAAGCTTTCTTT.

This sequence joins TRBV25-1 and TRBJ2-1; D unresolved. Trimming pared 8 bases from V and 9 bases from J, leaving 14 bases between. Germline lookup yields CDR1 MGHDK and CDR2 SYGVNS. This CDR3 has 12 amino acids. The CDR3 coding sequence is TGTGCCAGCTCCAATTGGGGTTTTGAGCAGTTCTTC. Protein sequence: CASSNWGFEQFF.

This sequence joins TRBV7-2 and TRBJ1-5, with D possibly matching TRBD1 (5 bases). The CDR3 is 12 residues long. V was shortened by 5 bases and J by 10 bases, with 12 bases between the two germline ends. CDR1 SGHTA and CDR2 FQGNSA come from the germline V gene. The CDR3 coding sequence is TGTGCCAGCAGCCCCCCAGGGAGTCCCCAGCATTTT. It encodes CASSPPGSPQHF.

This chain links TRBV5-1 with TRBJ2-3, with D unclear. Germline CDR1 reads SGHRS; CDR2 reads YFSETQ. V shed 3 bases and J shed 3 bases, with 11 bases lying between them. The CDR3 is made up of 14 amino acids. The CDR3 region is CASSSIPDTDTQYF. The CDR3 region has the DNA TGCGCCAGCAGCTCAATTCCGGATACAGATACGCAGTATTTT.

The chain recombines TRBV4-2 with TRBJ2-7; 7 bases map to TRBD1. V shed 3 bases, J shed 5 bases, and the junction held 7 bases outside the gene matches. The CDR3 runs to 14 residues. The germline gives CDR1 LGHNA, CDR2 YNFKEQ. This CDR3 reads CASSQPMTGNEQYF. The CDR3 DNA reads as TGTGCCAGCAGCCAGCCGATGACAGGGAACGAGCAGTACTTC.

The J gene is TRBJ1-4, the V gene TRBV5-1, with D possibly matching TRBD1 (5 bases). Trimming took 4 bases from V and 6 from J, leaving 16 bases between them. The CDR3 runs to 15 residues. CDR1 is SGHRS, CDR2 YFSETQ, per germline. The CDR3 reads CASSLGRGIDEKLFF. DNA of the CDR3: TGCGCCAGCAGCCTGGGCCGGGGGATAGATGAAAAACTGTTTTTT.

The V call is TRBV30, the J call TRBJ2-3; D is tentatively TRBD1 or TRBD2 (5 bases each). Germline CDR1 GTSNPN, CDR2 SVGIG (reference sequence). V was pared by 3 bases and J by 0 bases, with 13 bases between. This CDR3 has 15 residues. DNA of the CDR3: TGTGCCTGGAGGGGACCGAGCCTTAGCACAGATACGCAGTATTTT. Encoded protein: CAWRGPSLSTDTQYF. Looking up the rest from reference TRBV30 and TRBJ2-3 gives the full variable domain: SQTIHQWPATLVQPVGSPLSLECTVEGTSNPNLYWYRQAAGRGLQLLFYSVGIGQISSEVPQNLSASRPQDRQFILSSKKLLLSDSGFYLCAWRGPSLSTDTQYFGPGTRLTVL.

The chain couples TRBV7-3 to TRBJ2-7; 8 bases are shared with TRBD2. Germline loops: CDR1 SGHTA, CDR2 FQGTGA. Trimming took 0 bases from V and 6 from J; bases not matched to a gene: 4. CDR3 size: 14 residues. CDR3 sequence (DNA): TGTGCCAGCAGCTTAACCCGGACTAGCACCGAGCAGTACTTC. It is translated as CASSLTRTSTEQYF.

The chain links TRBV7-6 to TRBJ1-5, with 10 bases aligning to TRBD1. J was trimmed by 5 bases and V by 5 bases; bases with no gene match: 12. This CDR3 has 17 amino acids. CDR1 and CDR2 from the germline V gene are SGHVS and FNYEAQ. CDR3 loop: CASSRGQGGLGDQPQHF. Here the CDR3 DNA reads TGTGCCAGCAGCCGCGGACAGGGGGGACTTGGGGATCAGCCCCAGCATTTT.